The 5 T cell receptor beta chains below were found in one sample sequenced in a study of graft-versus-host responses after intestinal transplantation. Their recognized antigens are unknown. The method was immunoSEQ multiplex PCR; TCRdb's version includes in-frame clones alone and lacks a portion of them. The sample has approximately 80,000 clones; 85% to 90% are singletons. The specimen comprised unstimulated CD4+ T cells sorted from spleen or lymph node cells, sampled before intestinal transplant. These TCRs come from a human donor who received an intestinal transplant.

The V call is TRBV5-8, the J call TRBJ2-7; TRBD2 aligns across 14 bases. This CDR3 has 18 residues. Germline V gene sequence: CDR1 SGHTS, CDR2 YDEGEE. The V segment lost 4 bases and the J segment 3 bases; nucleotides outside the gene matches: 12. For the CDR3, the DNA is TGTGCCAGCAGCGTTGGACTAGCGGGAGGCCGTGTGAGCTACGAGCAGTACTTC. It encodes CASSVGLAGGRVSYEQYF.

The CDR3: CASSSRRGQWETQYF. The CDR3 DNA is TGTGCCAGCAGCAGCCGCAGGGGGCAGTGGGAGACCCAGTACTTC. This chain joins TRBV5-6 and TRBJ2-5, with 8 positions matching TRBD1. Losses at the gene ends were 4 bases for V and 5 bases for J; bases not matched to a gene: 10. Germline CDR1 reads SGHDT; CDR2 reads YYEEEE. This CDR3 spans 15 amino acids.

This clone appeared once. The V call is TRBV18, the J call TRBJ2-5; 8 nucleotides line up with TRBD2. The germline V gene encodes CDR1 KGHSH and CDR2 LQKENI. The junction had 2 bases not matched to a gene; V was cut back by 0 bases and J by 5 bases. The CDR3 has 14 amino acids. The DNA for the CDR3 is TGTGCCAGCTCACCACCAGCGGGGGACGAGACCCAGTACTTC. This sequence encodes CASSPPAGDETQYF.

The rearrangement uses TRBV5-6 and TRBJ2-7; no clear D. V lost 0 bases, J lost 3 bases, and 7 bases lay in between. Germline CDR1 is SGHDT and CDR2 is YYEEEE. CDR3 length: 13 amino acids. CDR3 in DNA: TGTGCCAGCAGCTTGGCGAGTGTCTACGAGCAGTACTTC. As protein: CASSLASVYEQYF.

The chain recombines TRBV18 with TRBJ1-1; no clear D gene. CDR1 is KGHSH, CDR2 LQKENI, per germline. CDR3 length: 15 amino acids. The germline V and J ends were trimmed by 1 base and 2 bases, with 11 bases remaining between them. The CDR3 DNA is TGTGCCAGCTCACCACTCGCCGCGGCCAACACTGAAGCTTTCTTT. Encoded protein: CASSPLAAANTEAFF.